A selection of T cell receptor beta chains follows, all from one sample in a study of T cells in tuberculosis. Assay used: immunoSEQ multiplex PCR; TCRdb lists only in-frame clones, some missing. The sample holds around 19,000 clones, 80% to 90% seen once. Sequenced input: PBMCs. The receptors here all came from a donor between 10 and 35 years old with latent tuberculosis or without tuberculosis infection. Each CDR3 is given with its conserved first and last residue. The D gene is left open where the match is weak. Only part of the rows carry a size: once, few, many, or a class if the clone is expanded.

d_call: NA; j_call: TRBJ1-1; v_call: TRBV6-1; clone_size: NA; cdr3_nt: TGTGCCAGCAGTGTACCACAGGGAAGGGGGAACAAAGCTTTCTTT; cdr3_aa: CASSVPQGRGNKAFF
d_call: TRBD1; j_call: TRBJ2-7; v_call: TRBV6-4; clone_size: once; cdr3_nt: TGTGCCAGCAGCCGCCTACCCGGGACAGGGAAAAACGAGCAGTACTTC; cdr3_aa: CASSRLPGTGKNEQYF
d_call: NA; j_call: TRBJ2-2; v_call: TRBV5-4; clone_size: NA; cdr3_nt: TGTGCCAGTAGCTCCCCCTTAGGGGTCCCCGGGGAGCTGTTTTTT; cdr3_aa: CASSSPLGVPGELFF
d_call: NA; j_call: TRBJ1-3; v_call: TRBV11-1; clone_size: NA; cdr3_nt: TGTGCCAGCAGTGAGGACAAGCCGATCTCTGGAAACACCATATATTTT; cdr3_aa: CASSEDKPISGNTIYF
d_call: NA; j_call: TRBJ2-7; v_call: TRBV6-1; clone_size: NA; cdr3_nt: TGTGCCAGCAGTGGAAGGACAGCTACCTACGAGCAGTACTTC; cdr3_aa: CASSGRTATYEQYF
d_call: TRBD1; j_call: TRBJ1-3; v_call: TRBV9; clone_size: NA; cdr3_nt: TGTGCCAGCAGCGTAGCGGACAGGCCAGGGGACACCATATATTTT; cdr3_aa: CASSVADRPGDTIYF
d_call: NA; j_call: TRBJ1-6; v_call: TRBV4-3; clone_size: NA; cdr3_nt: TGCGCCAGCAGCCGCACCGAGGAGAATTCACCCCTCCACTTT; cdr3_aa: CASSRTEENSPLHF
d_call: NA; j_call: TRBJ1-2; v_call: TRBV21-1; clone_size: NA; cdr3_nt: TGTGCCAGCGTAGACAGGGCTAACTATGGCTACACCTTC; cdr3_aa: CASVDRANYGYTF
d_call: NA; j_call: TRBJ2-5; v_call: TRBV2; clone_size: NA; cdr3_nt: TGTGCCAGCAGCTACCTGAGAGAGACCCAGTACTTC; cdr3_aa: CASSYLRETQYF
d_call: NA; j_call: TRBJ1-2; v_call: TRBV19; clone_size: NA; cdr3_nt: TGTGCCAGTAGTATCTCGGCAGGGGCGATAGGTAACTATGGCTACACCTTC; cdr3_aa: CASSISAGAIGNYGYTF
d_call: TRBD1; j_call: TRBJ1-2; v_call: TRBV7-2; clone_size: NA; cdr3_nt: TGTGCCAGCAGCTGGGGGACAGGGGTGAATGGCTACACCTTC; cdr3_aa: CASSWGTGVNGYTF
d_call: NA; j_call: TRBJ1-1; v_call: TRBV28; clone_size: NA; cdr3_nt: TGTGCCAGCAGTTTGAGTAGTGGAGCTTTCTTT; cdr3_aa: CASSLSSGAFF
d_call: TRBD1; j_call: TRBJ2-7; v_call: TRBV10-3; clone_size: NA; cdr3_nt: TGTGCCATCGGGGACAGTGGCCTAACCACCTACGAGCAGTACTTC; cdr3_aa: CAIGDSGLTTYEQYF
d_call: TRBD1; j_call: TRBJ1-4; v_call: TRBV19; clone_size: once; cdr3_nt: TGTGCCAGTAGTAGGACAGGGGCAACTAATGAAAAACTGTTTTTT; cdr3_aa: CASSRTGATNEKLFF
d_call: NA; j_call: TRBJ1-4; v_call: TRBV19; clone_size: NA; cdr3_nt: TGTGCCAGTAGTCCCGGTTGGCCACCAGGAAAACTGTTTTTT; cdr3_aa: CASSPGWPPGKLFF
d_call: TRBD1; j_call: TRBJ1-4; v_call: TRBV2; clone_size: NA; cdr3_nt: TGTGCCAGCAGACGACAGGGAACTAATGAAAAACTGTTTTTT; cdr3_aa: CASRRQGTNEKLFF
d_call: NA; j_call: TRBJ1-2; v_call: TRBV4-1; clone_size: NA; cdr3_nt: TGCGCCAGCAGCCAACCCGAAGACAGAATCTATGGCTACACCTTC; cdr3_aa: CASSQPEDRIYGYTF
d_call: NA; j_call: TRBJ2-2; v_call: TRBV19; clone_size: NA; cdr3_nt: TGTGCCAGTAGTTACTGGAACACCGGGGAGCTGTTTTTT; cdr3_aa: CASSYWNTGELFF
d_call: TRBD2; j_call: TRBJ2-7; v_call: TRBV9; clone_size: NA; cdr3_nt: TGTGCCAGCAGCGGCTCTATAGCGGGGGGGCAAGAGCAGTACTTC; cdr3_aa: CASSGSIAGGQEQYF
d_call: NA; j_call: TRBJ2-2; v_call: TRBV2; clone_size: NA; cdr3_nt: TGTGCCAGCAGGCCGGGACTCCTGAAACCTGTTCGGGAGCTGTTTTTT; cdr3_aa: CASRPGLLKPVRELFF
d_call: TRBD1; j_call: TRBJ2-2; v_call: TRBV6-5; clone_size: NA; cdr3_nt: TGTGCCAGCACTCACGGGACAGGGATTCACGGGGAGCTGTTTTTT; cdr3_aa: CASTHGTGIHGELFF
d_call: NA; j_call: TRBJ1-1; v_call: TRBV5-6; clone_size: few; cdr3_nt: TGTGCCAGCAGCTTGAAGGACAGGAACACTGAAGCTTTCTTT; cdr3_aa: CASSLKDRNTEAFF
d_call: TRBD1; j_call: TRBJ1-4; v_call: TRBV5-1; clone_size: NA; cdr3_nt: TGCGCCAGCAGCCCAGGGACAGGGGCTTATGAAAAACTGTTTTTT; cdr3_aa: CASSPGTGAYEKLFF
d_call: TRBD2; j_call: TRBJ2-1; v_call: TRBV6-1; clone_size: NA; cdr3_nt: TGTGCCAGCAGTGAGGGACTAGAACGTAATGAGCAGTTCTTC; cdr3_aa: CASSEGLERNEQFF
d_call: NA; j_call: TRBJ1-5; v_call: TRBV13; clone_size: NA; cdr3_nt: TGTGCCAGCAGCTTAAGGGGGTCCCTCAATCAGCCCCAGCATTTT; cdr3_aa: CASSLRGSLNQPQHF
d_call: NA; j_call: TRBJ1-1; v_call: TRBV14; clone_size: NA; cdr3_nt: TGTGCCAGCAGCCAAGTGGGTCAGCTAGCGAACACTGAAGCTTTCTTT; cdr3_aa: CASSQVGQLANTEAFF
d_call: NA; j_call: TRBJ1-2; v_call: TRBV6-5; clone_size: NA; cdr3_nt: TGTGCCAGCAGTTATCGCGGGATAGAAGGCTACACCTTC; cdr3_aa: CASSYRGIEGYTF
d_call: NA; j_call: TRBJ2-7; v_call: TRBV2; clone_size: NA; cdr3_nt: TGTGCCAGCAGTGAACAGGGGCTCTCCTACGAGCAGTACTTC; cdr3_aa: CASSEQGLSYEQYF
d_call: TRBD2; j_call: TRBJ2-5; v_call: TRBV29-1; clone_size: NA; cdr3_nt: TGCAGCTTCTCACTAGCGGGCGAGGGGACCCAGTACTTC; cdr3_aa: CSFSLAGEGTQYF